The source of this T cell receptor beta chain is a study of blood T cell repertoires in COVID-19. The wider study: Donors in the United States, Italy and Spain gave samples during acute or convalescent COVID-19. T cells, B-cell-depleted T cells, or PBMCs supplied cDNA or gDNA.

The Seattle patients joined while their infection was active and were tracked longitudinally afterward. Germline V CDR1 and CDR2: MDHEN, SYDVKM. The V gene end was trimmed by 8 bases and the J gene end by 2 bases; junction bases not matched to a gene: 8. This CDR3 contains 14 residues. Original handling: Scientists estimated how many nucleated cells there were by amplifying reference gene primers. Sequencing was performed with immunoSEQ multiplex PCR; in TCRdb, only in-frame clones are kept and a portion is missing. The V and J calls and clone size were taken over from that table, and D and trimming were inferred from the DNA. Of a few hundred thousand clones listed, approximately 85% are singletons. This clone came up a few times.

The gene calls are TRBV28 and TRBJ1-2; 7 bases line up with TRBD1. The sequencing input was peripheral blood. The TCR comes from a human donor with COVID-19, enrolled during active disease. The donor label of this sample is uncertain. CDR3 nucleotide sequence: TGTGCCAGCCATAGCCCGGGACAGAACTATGGCTACACCTTC. Its translation: CASHSPGQNYGYTF.